Following are 32 T cell receptor beta chains from one sample sequenced in a study of post-analysis software for immune sequencing data (dated by TCRdb to 2015 to 2017). Points the paper makes about the study in general: Significantly higher frequencies in patients than in controls were found for about five TRBV segments, including TRBV5-6, TRBV5-1 and TRBV20-1.

These receptors have no identified antigens. The library came from PCR. TCRdb records Illumina HiSeq 2500 as the sequencer. To reduce PCR and sequencing biases, unique molecular identifiers were incorporated into the TCR beta cDNA libraries. The public reads were run again by TCRdb, first through fastp at Q25 and then through MiXCR, and only productive beta chains were kept. Each CDR3 protein gets just one entry, which takes the most common genes and DNA from the rows behind it. This sample is represented by roughly 620,000 distinct CDR3 sequences; about 40% of them were singletons. The ten largest clones take up 1.5% to 2% of the sample. The material sequenced was blood. These receptors came from a girl under 18 with multiple sclerosis.

This clonotype was found a few times. DNA for the CDR3: TGTGCCATAAATGGGGACAGGGGGGAAGACTACGAGCAGTACTTC. As protein: CAINGDRGEDYEQYF. The V gene is TRBV10-3, the J gene TRBJ2-7; TRBD1 matches at 11 bases. V dropped 9 bases and J dropped 3; count of bases not matched to a gene: 10. Germline V lookup: CDR1 ENHRY, CDR2 SYGVKD. This CDR3 contains 15 residues.

This clonotype was counted between two and nine times. This chain links TRBV29-1 with TRBJ2-3; D remains ambiguous. Between the trimmed V and J ends, which lost 7 bases and 1 base, there was a span of 15 bases. Germline V gene lookup returns CDR1 SQVTM and CDR2 ANQGSEA. The CDR3 runs 14 residues. CDR3 DNA: TGCAGCGCCCACGATGGACGGGGCACAGATACGCAGTATTTT. Its protein is CSAHDGRGTDTQYF.

The CDR3 loop reads CASSLSTLYNQPQHF. As DNA, the CDR3 is TGTGCCAGCAGCTTGAGTACGCTATACAATCAGCCCCAGCATTTT. V gene TRBV5-6 combines with J gene TRBJ1-5, with D unclear. Trimming removed 1 base at V and 3 bases at J, with 11 bases between. Germline values: CDR1 SGHDT, CDR2 YYEEEE. This CDR3 has 15 amino acids.

Only a few counts were recorded for this clonotype. The rearrangement uses TRBV4-1 and TRBJ1-5; possible D gene TRBD1, 6 bases. Trimming stripped 4 bases from V and 2 bases from J, with 15 bases between. CDR1 and CDR2 (germline): MGHRA, YSYEKL. The CDR3 has 16 residues. The CDR3 spells CASSPWGARGNQPQHF. In DNA form, the CDR3 reads TGCGCCAGCAGCCCATGGGGGGCGCGAGGCAATCAGCCCCAGCATTTT.

Only a few counts were recorded for this clonotype. The chain couples TRBV24-1 to TRBJ1-5; perhaps TRBD1 as D (6 bases). V lost 5 bases and J lost 4, with 11 bases in between. In germline, CDR1 is KGHDR, CDR2 SFDVKD. This CDR3 region has 14 residues. In DNA, the CDR3 is TGTGCCACCAGTGGCCAGGGGTTGAATCAGCCCCAGCATTTT. Translating gives CATSGQGLNQPQHF.

This chain joins TRBV6-5 and TRBJ1-2; 8 nucleotides agree with TRBD1. CDR3 size: 14 residues. The V segment lost 4 bases and the J segment 5 bases; nucleotides outside the gene matches: 6. The germline V gene encodes CDR1 MNHEY and CDR2 SVGAGI. The CDR3 coding sequence is TGTGCCAGCAGTTTCTCACAGGGGGGTTATGGCTACACCTTC. Translating gives CASSFSQGGYGYTF.

The V call is TRBV7-9, the J call TRBJ2-7; tentatively, D is TRBD1 or TRBD2 (5 bases each). Germline V gene sequence: CDR1 SEHNR, CDR2 FQNEAQ (reference sequence). The CDR3 length is 15 residues. Trimming took off 7 bases at V and 3 bases at J, with 19 bases between the two ends. This CDR3 is CASTSLGTTIYEQYF. CDR3 DNA sequence: TGTGCCAGCACCTCTTTAGGGACGACGATCTACGAGCAGTACTTC.

The rearrangement uses TRBV5-1 and TRBJ2-1; 7 bases match TRBD2. The CDR3 sequence is 15 residues long. With V trimmed by 2 bases and J by 5 bases, 7 bases remained unmatched. CDR1 SGHRS and CDR2 YFSETQ come from the germline V gene. DNA for the CDR3: TGCGCCAGCAGCTTTCTAGCGGAGAACGACAATGAGCAGTTCTTC. Protein: CASSFLAENDNEQFF.

Comments on this clonotype: One end of the junction does not line up with germline, which may come from a read error. The chain is built from TRBV18 and TRBJ2-7, with 11 positions matching TRBD1. The CDR3 length is 14 residues. Germline V gene sequence: CDR1 KGHSH, CDR2 LQKENI. CDR3 loop: CASPPGTGGYEQYF. In DNA, the CDR3 is TGTGCCAGCCCACCTGGGACAGGGGGCTACGAGCAGTACTTC.

This clonotype was detected ten times or more. Being one base from a much bigger clone, this may be a read error. This chain joins TRBV12-3 or TRBV12-4 and TRBJ2-3; D gene uncertain. Trimming pared 6 bases from V and 2 bases from J, leaving 3 bases between. The CDR3 extends over 11 amino acids. CDR3 sequence: CASRLTDTQYF. CDR3 DNA sequence: TGTGCCAGCAGGCTCACAGATACGCAGTATTTT.

This chain links TRBV5-1 with TRBJ1-1, with D tentatively TRBD1 (5 bases). The CDR3 runs to 14 residues. Trimming stripped 1 base from V and 1 base from J, with 8 bases between. Germline assignment: CDR1 SGHRS and CDR2 YFSETQ. The chain's CDR3 is CASSLQGWNTEAFF. The CDR3 nucleotides are TGCGCCAGCAGCTTGCAGGGCTGGAACACTGAAGCTTTCTTT. Full variable domain (remainder filled in from reference TRBV5-1 and TRBJ1-1): KAGVTQTPRYLIKTRGQQVTLSCSPISGHRSVSWYQQTPGQGLQFLFEYFSETQRNKGNFPGRFSGRQFSNSRSEMNVSTLELGDSALYLCASSLQGWNTEAFFGQGTRLTVV.

V usage is TRBV5-1 and J usage is TRBJ1-2; TRBD1 matches 9 bases. The CDR3 is made up of 16 amino acids. CDR1 and CDR2 from the germline V gene are SGHRS and YFSETQ. The trim removed 3 bases at V and 6 bases at J, leaving 12 bases unmatched. The CDR3, as DNA: TGCGCCAGCAGCTCAGCAACCGGGACAGGGCCGGATGGCTACACCTTC. Translation: CASSSATGTGPDGYTF. The full variable domain, in which reference TRBV5-1 and TRBJ1-2 provide the parts outside the CDR3, is KAGVTQTPRYLIKTRGQQVTLSCSPISGHRSVSWYQQTPGQGLQFLFEYFSETQRNKGNFPGRFSGRQFSNSRSEMNVSTLELGDSALYLCASSSATGTGPDGYTFGSGTRLTVV.

The rearrangement joins TRBV12-3 or TRBV12-4 to TRBJ1-2; no clear D gene. The CDR3 extends over 13 amino acids. Trimming removed 7 bases at V and 0 bases at J, with 9 bases between. The CDR3 DNA reads as TGTGCCAGCAATCCAGATACTAACTATGGCTACACCTTC. Protein: CASNPDTNYGYTF.

V usage is TRBV20-1 and J usage is TRBJ1-1, with D possibly matching TRBD1 (6 bases). With 4 bases removed from V and 3 bases from J, the gap between germline ends came to 6 bases. Germline V gene data show CDR1 as DFQATT and CDR2 as SNEGSKA (reference sequence). The CDR3 covers 11 residues. CDR3 protein: CSATGDTEAFF. In nucleotides, the CDR3 is TGCAGTGCTACAGGGGACACTGAAGCTTTCTTT.

This chain links TRBV18 with TRBJ1-2, with 8 bases fitting TRBD1. The CDR3 has 15 amino acids. The germline gives CDR1 KGHSH, CDR2 LQKENI. Losses at the gene ends were 5 bases for V and 5 bases for J; bases not matched to a gene: 10. The CDR3 here is CASSSLGDRSYGYTF. In nucleotides, the CDR3 is TGTGCCAGCTCATCCCTAGGGGACAGGTCTTATGGCTACACCTTC.

This chain uses TRBV7-3 with TRBJ2-2, with unresolved D. Germline V gene data show CDR1 as SGHTA and CDR2 as FQGTGA. This CDR3 has 15 residues. Trimming removed 5 bases from V and 0 bases from J, with 10 bases in between. The CDR3 is CASSPTPANTGELFF. Here the CDR3 DNA reads TGTGCCAGCAGCCCGACCCCGGCGAACACCGGGGAGCTGTTTTTT.

In its sample, this clonotype was seen a few times. The chain is built from TRBV3-1 and TRBJ2-1; no reliable D call. Germline V lookup: CDR1 LGHDT, CDR2 YNNKEL (reference sequence). The CDR3 is 12 amino acids. The ends were cut back, 1 base at V and 8 bases at J, with 6 bases in the middle. The CDR3 nucleotides read TGTGCCAGCAGCCAAGTCTATTATGAGCAGTTCTTC. It yields the protein CASSQVYYEQFF.

The chain couples TRBV5-6 to TRBJ2-5; 8 bases match TRBD1. J was trimmed by 5 bases and V by 5 bases; bases with no gene match: 8. This CDR3 region has 14 residues. From germline, CDR1 is SGHDT and CDR2 YYEEEE. This CDR3 is CASRKTGEWETQYF. CDR3 nucleotides: TGTGCCAGCAGAAAGACAGGGGAATGGGAGACCCAGTACTTC.

The chain links TRBV5-1 to TRBJ2-5; the match to TRBD1 covers 11 bases. V shed 0 bases, J shed 4 bases, and the junction held 5 bases outside the gene matches. In germline, CDR1 is SGHRS, CDR2 YFSETQ. CDR3 length: 16 amino acids. CDR3 sequence reads: CASSLDFGTGGETQYF. In DNA form, the CDR3 reads TGCGCCAGCAGCTTGGATTTCGGGACAGGGGGAGAGACCCAGTACTTC.

The chain carries TRBV6-5 and TRBJ2-5; D is undetermined. The J call may not be correct, given that the DNA end is closer to TRBJ2-7. Germline V gene lookup returns CDR1 MNHEY and CDR2 SVGAGI. The CDR3 runs 14 residues. This chain's CDR3 is CASSYSKGLNEQYF. As DNA, the CDR3 is TGTGCCAGCAGTTACTCGAAGGGTCTCAACGAGCAGTACTTC.

The chain is built from TRBV7-2 and TRBJ1-1; D is undetermined. This CDR3 region has 12 residues. Between the trimmed V and J ends, which lost 3 bases and 8 bases, there was a span of 10 bases. The germline V gene has CDR1 SGHTA and CDR2 FQGNSA. The CDR3 reads CASSFPEPEAFF. The CDR3 nucleotides are TGTGCCAGCAGCTTCCCGGAACCCGAAGCTTTCTTT.

Written as DNA, the CDR3 is TGTGCCATCAGTGAAGGGACCACGGATAAGCAGTTCTTC. Encoded protein: CAISEGTTDKQFF. V gene TRBV10-3 combines with J gene TRBJ2-1, with D perhaps being TRBD1 or TRBD2 (5 bases each). The germline V gene encodes CDR1 ENHRY and CDR2 SYGVKD. The CDR3 spans 13 residues. V lost 3 bases to trimming and J lost 11 bases, with 14 bases between them.

This clonotype was counted a few times. V is TRBV6-5 and J is TRBJ1-6; weak D call: TRBD1 (6 bases). The CDR3 spans 20 residues. Per germline, CDR1 MNHEY and CDR2 SVGAGI. V dropped 4 bases and J dropped 2 bases, with 24 bases sitting between them. CDR3: CASSFRRDTRRAPYNSPLHF. Here the CDR3 DNA reads TGTGCCAGCAGTTTCCGACGGGACACGAGGCGCGCCCCCTATAATTCACCCCTCCACTTT.

This clonotype was seen more than once but under ten times. The rearrangement uses TRBV12-3 or TRBV12-4 and TRBJ2-1; 9 nucleotides match TRBD1. V lost 7 bases to trimming and J lost 3 bases; unmatched junction nucleotides: 7. The CDR3 spans 15 residues. The CDR3 nucleotides read TGTGCCAGCACCCAGGGGACAGGGAGCTACAATGAGCAGTTCTTC. As protein: CASTQGTGSYNEQFF.

The V call is TRBV11-3, the J call TRBJ2-7; the match to TRBD1 covers 9 bases. V shed 3 bases and J 6 bases; nucleotides not matched to a gene: 3. Germline V gene sequence: CDR1 SGHNT, CDR2 YENEEA. This CDR3 is built from 13 residues. The CDR3 here is CASSFPTGGEQYF. Here the CDR3 DNA reads TGTGCCAGCAGCTTCCCGACAGGGGGCGAGCAGTACTTC.

The chain carries TRBV29-1 and TRBJ1-1, with D possibly matching TRBD1 (5 bases). CDR1 and CDR2 (germline): SQVTM, ANQGSEA. CDR3 length equals 13 residues. Trimming left V 7 bases short and J 6 bases short, with 18 bases between. CDR3 in DNA: TGCAGCGCCCCGGGGCCTAGGGGCGCTGAAGCTTTCTTT. Protein: CSAPGPRGAEAFF.

The chain is built from TRBV10-3 and TRBJ2-4, with D possibly being TRBD1 (5 bases). The J call may not be correct, given that the DNA end is closer to TRBJ2-7. Germline V gene sequence: CDR1 ENHRY, CDR2 SYGVKD. The CDR3 has 11 residues. This CDR3 reads CAIRGQDEQYF. For the CDR3, the DNA is TGTGCCATCAGGGGGCAGGACGAGCAGTACTTC.

The rearrangement links TRBV29-1 to TRBJ2-7; 7 bases are a match to TRBD1. Germline V gene data show CDR1 as SQVTM and CDR2 as ANQGSEA. The trim removed 0 bases at V and 2 bases at J, leaving 1 base unmatched. This CDR3 comprises 13 residues. In DNA form, the CDR3 reads TGCAGCGTTGAAGAGGACAGGACCTACGAGCAGTACTTC. It translates to CSVEEDRTYEQYF.

This clonotype occurred a few times. The genes are TRBV27 and TRBJ1-2; a possible D gene is TRBD1 (5 bases). Trimming removed 3 bases from V and 2 bases from J, with 13 bases in between. Germline V gives CDR1 MNHEY, CDR2 SMNVEV (reference sequence). The CDR3 runs to 15 residues. CDR3 coding DNA: TGTGCCAGCAGTTTGGGGGAGCCTCGCAACTATGGCTACACCTTC. Its protein product is CASSLGEPRNYGYTF.

The J gene is TRBJ1-2, the V gene TRBV5-1; a possible D gene is TRBD1 (5 bases). This CDR3 is 14 amino acids long. Germline values: CDR1 SGHRS, CDR2 YFSETQ. V shed 0 bases and J shed 1 base, with 7 bases lying between them. As DNA, the CDR3 is TGCGCCAGCAGCTTGGACAGGAGTAACTATGGCTACACCTTC. Translation: CASSLDRSNYGYTF. The complete variable domain, with remaining parts taken from reference TRBV5-1 and TRBJ1-2, reads KAGVTQTPRYLIKTRGQQVTLSCSPISGHRSVSWYQQTPGQGLQFLFEYFSETQRNKGNFPGRFSGRQFSNSRSEMNVSTLELGDSALYLCASSLDRSNYGYTFGSGTRLTVV.

This clonotype was seen more than once but under ten times. The genes are TRBV12-3 or TRBV12-4 and TRBJ1-2, with D tentatively TRBD1 (5 bases). Trimming stripped 1 base from V and 8 bases from J, with 8 bases between. The CDR3 spans 12 residues. The CDR3 DNA is TGTGCCAGCAGTTTAGGGGGCGGCGGCTACACCTTC. This translates into CASSLGGGGYTF.

The genes are TRBV6-2 or TRBV6-3 and TRBJ2-7; 8 bases are shared with TRBD2. The length of the CDR3 is 15 residues. Per the germline V gene, CDR1 is MNHEY and CDR2 is SVGEGT. V gave up 0 bases and J gave up 2 bases; unmatched junction bases: 3. The CDR3 protein is CASSYSGTRTYEQYF. DNA for the CDR3: TGTGCCAGCAGTTACTCCGGGACTAGAACCTACGAGCAGTACTTC.